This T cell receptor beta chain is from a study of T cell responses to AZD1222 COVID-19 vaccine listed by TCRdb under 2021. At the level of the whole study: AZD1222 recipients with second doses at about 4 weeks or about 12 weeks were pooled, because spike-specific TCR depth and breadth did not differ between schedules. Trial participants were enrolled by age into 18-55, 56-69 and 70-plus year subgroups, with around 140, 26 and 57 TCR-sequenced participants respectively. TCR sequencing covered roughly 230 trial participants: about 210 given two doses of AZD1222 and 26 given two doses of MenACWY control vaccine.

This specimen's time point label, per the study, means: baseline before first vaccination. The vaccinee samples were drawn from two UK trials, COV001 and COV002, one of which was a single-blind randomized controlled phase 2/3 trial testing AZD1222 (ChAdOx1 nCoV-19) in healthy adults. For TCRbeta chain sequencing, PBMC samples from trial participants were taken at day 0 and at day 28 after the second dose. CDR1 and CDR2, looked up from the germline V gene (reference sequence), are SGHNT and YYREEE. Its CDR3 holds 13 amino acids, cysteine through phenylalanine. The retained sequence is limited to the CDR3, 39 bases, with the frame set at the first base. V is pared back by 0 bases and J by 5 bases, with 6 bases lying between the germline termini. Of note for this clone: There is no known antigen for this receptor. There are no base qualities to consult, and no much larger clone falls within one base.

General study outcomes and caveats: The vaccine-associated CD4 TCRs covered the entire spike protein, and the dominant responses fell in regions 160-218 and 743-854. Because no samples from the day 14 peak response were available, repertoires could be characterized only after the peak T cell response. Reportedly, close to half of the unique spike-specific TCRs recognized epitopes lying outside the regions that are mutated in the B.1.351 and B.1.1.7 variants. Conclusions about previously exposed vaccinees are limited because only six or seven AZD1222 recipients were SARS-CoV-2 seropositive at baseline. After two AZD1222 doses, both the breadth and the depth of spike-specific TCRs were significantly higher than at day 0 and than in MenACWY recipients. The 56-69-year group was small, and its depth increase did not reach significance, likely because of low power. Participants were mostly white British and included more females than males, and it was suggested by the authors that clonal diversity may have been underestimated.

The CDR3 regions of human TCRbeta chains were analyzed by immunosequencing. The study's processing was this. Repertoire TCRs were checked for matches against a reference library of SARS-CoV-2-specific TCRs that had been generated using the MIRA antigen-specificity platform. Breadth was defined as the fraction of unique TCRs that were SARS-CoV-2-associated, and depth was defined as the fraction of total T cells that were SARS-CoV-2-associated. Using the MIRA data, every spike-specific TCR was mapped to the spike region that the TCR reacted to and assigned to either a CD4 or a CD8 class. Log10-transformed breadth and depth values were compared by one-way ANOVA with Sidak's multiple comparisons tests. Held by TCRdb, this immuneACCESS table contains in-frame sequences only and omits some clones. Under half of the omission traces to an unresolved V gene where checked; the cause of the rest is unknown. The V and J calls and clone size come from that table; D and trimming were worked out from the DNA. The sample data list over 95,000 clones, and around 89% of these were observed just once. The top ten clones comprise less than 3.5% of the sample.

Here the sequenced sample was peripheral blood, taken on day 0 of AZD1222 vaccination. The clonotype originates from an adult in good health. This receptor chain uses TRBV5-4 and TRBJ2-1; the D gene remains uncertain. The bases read TGTGCCAGCAGCTTGGCTCGAAACAATGAGCAGTTCTTC. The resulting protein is CASSLARNNEQFF.